These 30 T cell receptor beta chains share one sample of origin, sequenced in a study of cytomegalovirus exposure and HLA in healthy donors. Researchers ran the PCR with 60 Vbeta and 13 Jbeta primers. The repertoire was sequenced with immunoSEQ multiplex PCR; TCRdb's copy has only in-frame clones and lacks some. Found here are approximately 170,000 clones, around three quarters of them singletons; the top ten hold 2.3%. The sequenced sample was PBMCs. The receptor source for this set is a woman between 45 and 60 years old in good health and CMV-seronegative.

The gene calls are TRBV15 and TRBJ1-2; 8 positions agree with TRBD1. CDR1 and CDR2 from the germline V gene are LNHNV and YYDKDF (reference sequence). CDR3 length: 14 residues. V dropped 4 bases and J dropped 7; count of bases not matched to a gene: 8. The CDR3 loop is CATSMGQADSGYTF. The CDR3 DNA follows: TGTGCCACCAGCATGGGACAGGCGGATTCTGGCTACACCTTC. The full variable domain, in which reference TRBV15 and TRBJ1-2 provide the parts outside the CDR3, is DAMVIQNPRYQVTQFGKPVTLSCSQTLNHNVMYWYQQKSSQAPKLLFHYYDKDFNNEADTPDNFQSRRPNTSFCFLDIRSPGLGDTAMYLCATSMGQADSGYTFGSGTRLTVV.

V gene TRBV4-3 combines with J gene TRBJ2-7; the D gene is possibly TRBD2 (6 bases). V lost 3 bases and J lost 1, with 10 bases in between. Germline values: CDR1 LGHNA, CDR2 YSLEER. The CDR3 loop spans 14 amino acids. The CDR3 here is CASSQEGGSYEQYF. For the CDR3, the DNA is TGCGCCAGCAGCCAGGAGGGTGGGTCCTACGAGCAGTACTTC.

The rearrangement uses TRBV7-2 and TRBJ1-1, with no clear D. Trimming removed 1 base at V and 0 bases at J, with 6 bases between. Germline CDR1 SGHTA, CDR2 FQGNSA. CDR3 length equals 14 residues. CDR3 sequence (DNA): TGTGCCAGCAGCTTAGTTCGGGTGAACACTGAAGCTTTCTTT. It is translated as CASSLVRVNTEAFF.

This rearrangement joins TRBV19 to TRBJ1-2; 8 bases align to TRBD1. The J segment lost 8 bases and the V segment lost 6 bases, leaving 8 bases of the junction unmatched. The CDR3 contains 13 residues. CDR1 and CDR2 (germline): LNHDA, SQIVND (reference sequence). This CDR3 reads CASSTTGEGGYTF. In nucleotides, the CDR3 is TGTGCCAGTAGCACGACAGGGGAAGGAGGCTACACCTTC.

The chain carries TRBV11-2 and TRBJ2-1; D is unresolved. V lost 4 bases to trimming and J lost 3 bases, with 13 bases between them. In germline, CDR1 is SGHAT, CDR2 FQNNGV. This CDR3 is built from 15 residues. The chain's CDR3 is CASSSGGDLYNEQFF. Here the CDR3 DNA reads TGTGCCAGCAGCTCCGGCGGAGACCTCTACAATGAGCAGTTCTTC.

In this sample, this clone turned up once. J is TRBJ1-6 and V is TRBV6-5; 7 bases are a match to TRBD1. Germline CDR1 is MNHEY and CDR2 is SVGAGI. With 2 bases clipped from V and 7 bases from J, the junction kept 2 bases outside the gene matches. The CDR3 contains 14 residues. The CDR3 region is CASSYQGGNSPLHF. CDR3 nucleotide sequence: TGTGCCAGCAGTTACCAGGGGGGAAATTCACCCCTCCACTTT.

This clone was observed many times. This sequence joins TRBV6-5 and TRBJ1-4, with TRBD1 matching over 9 bases. The CDR3 consists of 14 residues. Germline-derived CDR1 and CDR2 are MNHEY and SVGAGI. With V trimmed by 5 bases and J by 7 bases, 5 bases remained unmatched. CDR3 region: CASSQDRGTEKLFF. CDR3 in DNA: TGTGCCAGCAGTCAGGACAGGGGAACTGAAAAACTGTTTTTT.

The chain couples TRBV28 to TRBJ1-5; no firm D call. The V gene's germline CDR1 is MDHEN and CDR2 SYDVKM. The CDR3 is made up of 12 amino acids. V lost 4 bases to trimming and J lost 7 bases, with 8 bases between them. The CDR3 loop reads CASSSPGQPQHF. CDR3 in DNA: TGTGCCAGCAGTTCCCCCGGGCAGCCCCAGCATTTT.

In its sample, this clone was seen once. The rearrangement joins TRBV28 to TRBJ2-1, with TRBD2 matching 12 bases. Germline CDR1 MDHEN, CDR2 SYDVKM. Trimming cost V 2 bases and J 5 bases; bases outside gene matches: 4. The CDR3 is 16 amino acids. CDR3 in amino acids: CASSLPGTSGHNEQFF. The CDR3 nucleotides read TGTGCCAGCAGTTTACCCGGGACTAGCGGGCACAATGAGCAGTTCTTC.

This clone has just a few counts. The V call is TRBV7-2, the J call TRBJ2-1, with D possibly matching TRBD2 (6 bases). Germline V gives CDR1 SGHTA, CDR2 FQGNSA. The CDR3 spans 16 residues. Trimming removed 5 bases from V and 0 bases from J, with 14 bases in between. CDR3 loop: CASSRGTFNSYNEQFF. The CDR3 nucleotides read TGTGCCAGCAGCCGCGGGACTTTTAACTCCTACAATGAGCAGTTCTTC. Filled out from reference TRBV7-2 and TRBJ2-1, the complete variable domain reads GAGVSQSPSNKVTEKGKDVELRCDPISGHTALYWYRQSLGQGLEFLIYFQGNSAPDKSGLPSDRFSAERTGGSVSTLTIQRTQQEDSAVYLCASSRGTFNSYNEQFFGPGTRLTVL.

The chain uses TRBV18 and TRBJ1-1, with D tentatively TRBD1 (5 bases). Trimming shortened V by 6 bases and J by 8 bases, and 16 bases separated the two germline ends. This CDR3 has 13 amino acids. Germline V lookup: CDR1 KGHSH, CDR2 LQKENI. CDR3 loop: CASSQKQGLEAFF. Here the CDR3 DNA reads TGTGCCAGCTCCCAGAAGCAGGGACTCGAAGCTTTCTTT.

This chain connects TRBV19 to TRBJ2-2, with D possibly being TRBD1 (6 bases). Germline lookup yields CDR1 LNHDA and CDR2 SQIVND (reference sequence). V was clipped by 4 bases and J by 8 bases, with 14 bases between them. The CDR3 extends over 14 amino acids. The CDR3 loop reads CASSTTGSRGELFF. The CDR3 nucleotides read TGTGCCAGTAGTACCACAGGGTCAAGGGGGGAGCTGTTTTTT.

The rearrangement uses TRBV28 and TRBJ2-7, with TRBD1 matching over 7 bases. This CDR3 spans 12 amino acids. V lost 6 bases to trimming and J lost 5 bases; unmatched junction nucleotides: 4. CDR1 is MDHEN and CDR2 is SYDVKM in the germline V gene. The CDR3 region has the DNA TGTGCCAGCAGCCGGACAGGTAACGAGCAGTACTTC. This encodes CASSRTGNEQYF. The full variable domain, rest sourced from reference TRBV28 and TRBJ2-7, is DVKVTQSSRYLVKRTGEKVFLECVQDMDHENMFWYRQDPGLGLRLIYFSYDVKMKEKGDIPEGYSVSREKKERFSLILESASTNQTSMYLCASSRTGNEQYFGPGTRLTVT.

The V and J genes are TRBV19 and TRBJ2-1, with 8 nucleotides matching TRBD1. V dropped 1 base and J dropped 7; count of bases not matched to a gene: 6. This CDR3 spans 15 amino acids. Germline assignment: CDR1 LNHDA and CDR2 SQIVND (reference sequence). CDR3 coding DNA: TGTGCCAGTAGTATAGCAGGGGGCCCTTGGAATGAGCAGTTCTTC. The encoded protein is CASSIAGGPWNEQFF. Based on the CDR3 plus reference TRBV19 and TRBJ2-1, the full variable domain is DGGITQSPKYLFRKEGQNVTLSCEQNLNHDAMYWYRQDPGQGLRLIYYSQIVNDFQKGDIAEGYSVSREKKESFPLTVTSAQKNPTAFYLCASSIAGGPWNEQFFGPGTRLTVL.

The chain uses TRBV5-1 and TRBJ2-7, with D possibly being TRBD2 (6 bases). The CDR3 consists of 14 residues. Trimming shortened V by 4 bases and J by 2 bases, and 13 bases separated the two germline ends. Germline V CDR1 and CDR2: SGHRS, YFSETQ. CDR3: CASSRPEGAYEQYF. For the CDR3, the DNA is TGCGCCAGCAGCCGACCGGAGGGCGCCTACGAGCAGTACTTC.

V and J are TRBV2 and TRBJ1-4, with a possible D match to TRBD1 (5 bases). The CDR3 runs 15 residues. V lost 3 bases and J lost 0, with 8 bases in between. Germline loops: CDR1 SNHLY, CDR2 FYNNEI. DNA of the CDR3: TGTGCCAGCAGTGAGGGGGACTCAACTAATGAAAAACTGTTTTTT. It translates to CASSEGDSTNEKLFF.

The genes are TRBV5-8 and TRBJ2-3, with 10 bases that match TRBD1. CDR3 length equals 15 residues. Germline V gene lookup returns CDR1 SGHTS and CDR2 YDEGEE. The ends lost 0 bases at V and 4 bases at J; junction bases unmatched: 2. Here the CDR3 reads CASSLGDRGADTQYF. In nucleotides, the CDR3 is TGTGCCAGCAGCTTGGGGGACAGGGGAGCAGATACGCAGTATTTT.

This clone was observed a handful of times. J is TRBJ2-2 and V is TRBV2; possibly TRBD2 for D (6 bases). This CDR3 spans 16 amino acids. Trimming shortened V by 3 bases and J by 3 bases, and 14 bases separated the two germline ends. Germline values: CDR1 SNHLY, CDR2 FYNNEI. CDR3 protein: CASSDRGSVDTGELFF. The CDR3 coding sequence is TGTGCCAGCAGTGATCGGGGGAGTGTCGACACCGGGGAGCTGTTTTTT.

The chain links TRBV11-2 to TRBJ1-5; the match to TRBD1 covers 7 bases. The germline gives CDR1 SGHAT, CDR2 FQNNGV. The CDR3 spans 17 residues. Trimming at V came to 0 bases and at J to 2 bases, leaving 7 bases not matched to a gene. The CDR3 is CASSLDLSGGGNQPQHF. The CDR3 coding sequence is TGTGCCAGCAGCTTAGATCTTTCAGGGGGTGGCAATCAGCCCCAGCATTTT. The whole variable domain, remainder taken from reference TRBV11-2 and TRBJ1-5, is EAGVAQSPRYKIIEKRQSVAFWCNPISGHATLYWYQQILGQGPKLLIQFQNNGVVDDSQLPKDRFSAERLKGVDSTLKIQPAKLEDSAVYLCASSLDLSGGGNQPQHFGDGTRLSIL.

J is TRBJ2-4 and V is TRBV5-6; D possibly corresponds to TRBD1 (6 bases). CDR3 length: 16 residues. Germline CDR1 and CDR2: SGHDT and YYEEEE. Trimming cost V 4 bases and J 2 bases, with 16 bases left between them. The CDR3 spells CASSRETGAPKNIQYF. Here the CDR3 DNA reads TGTGCCAGCAGCCGTGAGACAGGCGCCCCCAAAAACATTCAGTACTTC.

The rearrangement uses TRBV28 and TRBJ2-5; 13 bases are a match to TRBD2. The CDR3 runs to 15 residues. Trimming at V came to 5 bases and at J to 3 bases, leaving 3 bases not matched to a gene. Germline V gives CDR1 MDHEN, CDR2 SYDVKM. The CDR3 here is CASSLGTSGEETQYF. For the CDR3, the DNA is TGTGCCAGCAGTCTAGGGACTAGCGGGGAAGAGACCCAGTACTTC.

The V and J genes are TRBV7-9 and TRBJ1-2, with D tentatively TRBD1 (6 bases). The CDR3 totals 13 residues. V lost 5 bases to trimming and J lost 3 bases, with 10 bases between them. Germline V gene sequence: CDR1 SEHNR, CDR2 FQNEAQ (reference sequence). The DNA for the CDR3 is TGTGCCAGCAGCCCAGGGGAAGACTATGGCTACACCTTC. This codes for CASSPGEDYGYTF.

This chain joins TRBV15 and TRBJ2-7, with D possibly being TRBD1 (5 bases). From germline, CDR1 is LNHNV and CDR2 YYDKDF (reference sequence). The CDR3 consists of 15 residues. The ends were cut back, 2 bases at V and 6 bases at J, with 17 bases in the middle. In DNA form, the CDR3 reads TGTGCCACCAGCAGACCATCAACAGGTCGAGTCGAGCAGTACTTC. Translation gives CATSRPSTGRVEQYF.

This clone was recorded once. J is TRBJ1-2 and V is TRBV2, with 9 bases matching TRBD1. Germline V gives CDR1 SNHLY, CDR2 FYNNEI. There are 14 residues in the CDR3. Trimming cost V 6 bases and J 5 bases; bases outside gene matches: 7. The CDR3 DNA reads TGTGCCAGCAGAGGGGGGGACAGGGCGTATGGCTACACCTTC. This gives the protein CASRGGDRAYGYTF.

The V gene is TRBV7-9, the J gene TRBJ2-1, with a weak D call TRBD2 (5 bases). This CDR3 region has 16 residues. The ends were cut back, 5 bases at V and 7 bases at J, with 21 bases in the middle. Per the germline V gene, CDR1 is SEHNR and CDR2 is FQNEAQ (reference sequence). The CDR3 here is CASSLLTTTLGNEQFF. The CDR3 DNA is TGTGCCAGCAGCCTACTAACTACTACACTAGGGAATGAGCAGTTCTTC.

V usage is TRBV18 and J usage is TRBJ1-5, with 8 bases matching TRBD1. The CDR3 consists of 16 residues. Germline CDR1 KGHSH, CDR2 LQKENI. Trimming removed 5 bases from V and 0 bases from J; junction bases left unmatched: 6. This CDR3 reads CASSVTGTGSNQPQHF. CDR3 nucleotide sequence: TGTGCCAGCTCAGTAACCGGGACAGGTAGCAATCAGCCCCAGCATTTT.

The rearrangement uses TRBV4-3 and TRBJ2-7; TRBD2 agrees at 11 bases. Trimming at V came to 1 base and at J to 4 bases, leaving 3 bases not matched to a gene. The CDR3 is 15 amino acids. CDR1 LGHNA and CDR2 YSLEER come from the germline V gene. The chain's CDR3 is CASSQVSSGGYEQYF. The CDR3 bases are TGCGCCAGCAGCCAAGTGTCTAGCGGGGGGTACGAGCAGTACTTC.

This clone was counted only a few times. The chain couples TRBV11-2 to TRBJ1-4; 9 positions match TRBD1. This CDR3 spans 15 amino acids. CDR1 is SGHAT, CDR2 FQNNGV, per germline. The junction had 9 bases not matched to a gene; V was cut back by 5 bases and J by 8 bases. DNA of the CDR3: TGTGCCAGCAGCCCCGGGACAGGGAGAGGGGAAAAACTGTTTTTT. Protein product: CASSPGTGRGEKLFF.

The genes are TRBV6-1 and TRBJ1-2, with TRBD1 identical over 8 bases. Germline CDR1 MNHNS, CDR2 SASEGT. This CDR3 contains 12 residues. J gave up 7 bases and V 6 bases, and 4 bases lay outside the gene matches. As DNA, the CDR3 is TGTGCCAGCAGCACCGACAGGGGTGGCTACACCTTC. Its protein product is CASSTDRGGYTF.

This chain links TRBV9 with TRBJ1-1; D gene ambiguous. CDR1 is SGDLS and CDR2 is YYNGEE in the germline V gene. The CDR3 extends over 13 amino acids. Trimming shortened V by 0 bases and J by 6 bases, and 9 bases separated the two germline ends. The DNA for the CDR3 is TGTGCCAGCAGCGTAGCCATCGGAGCTGAAGCTTTCTTT. This translates into CASSVAIGAEAFF.